These T cell receptor beta chains were read from a single sample in a study of blood T cell repertoires in COVID-19. Sequencing used immunoSEQ multiplex PCR; TCRdb keeps in-frame clones, though not all of them. This table has about 74,000 clones, almost 85% appearing once. The specimen was peripheral blood. All receptors come from an older man with acute or convalescent COVID-19. CDR3s include the opening cysteine and the closing phenylalanine or tryptophan. Each record gives: clone size, D gene, V gene, J gene, CDR3 protein, CDR3 DNA. The D gene is left open where the match is weak. Rows may omit the clone size; those that give it use once, few, many or a size class.

size: -
D: -
V: TRBV7-8
J: TRBJ1-2
CDR3: CASSLAGGGFYGYTF
DNA: TGTGCCAGCAGCTTAGCGGGGGGAGGATTCTATGGCTACACCTTC

size: -
D: TRBD2
V: TRBV5-1
J: TRBJ2-1
CDR3: CASSLRPGGGNEQFF
DNA: TGCGCCAGCAGCTTGAGACCGGGAGGAGGCAATGAGCAGTTCTTC

size: -
D: -
V: TRBV6-2/TRBV6-3
J: TRBJ1-1
CDR3: CASSPRAGLWNTEAFF
DNA: TGTGCCAGCAGTCCCCGGGCGGGGCTTTGGAACACTGAAGCTTTCTTT

size: -
D: TRBD1
V: TRBV12-3/TRBV12-4
J: TRBJ2-3
CDR3: CASMPGQTDTQYF
DNA: TGTGCCAGCATGCCGGGACAGACAGATACGCAGTATTTT

size: -
D: -
V: TRBV28
J: TRBJ2-3
CDR3: CASSPLRGSPSTDTQYF
DNA: TGTGCCAGCAGTCCCCTTAGGGGCTCCCCCAGCACAGATACGCAGTATTTT

size: -
D: -
V: TRBV9
J: TRBJ1-1
CDR3: CASSPTGGTEAFF
DNA: TGTGCCAGCAGCCCCACAGGCGGCACTGAAGCTTTCTTT

size: -
D: -
V: TRBV24-1
J: TRBJ2-2
CDR3: CATSDGGHITGELFF
DNA: TGTGCCACCAGTGATGGGGGCCACATCACCGGGGAGCTGTTTTTT

size: -
D: TRBD2
V: TRBV7-6
J: TRBJ2-1
CDR3: CASSTLAGFEQFF
DNA: TGTGCCAGCAGCACATTAGCGGGATTTGAGCAGTTCTTC

size: few
D: TRBD1
V: TRBV3-1/TRBV3-2
J: TRBJ1-6
CDR3: CASSQPGGDRDNSPLHF
DNA: TGTGCCAGCAGCCAACCGGGGGGGGACAGGGATAATTCACCCCTCCACTTT

size: -
D: TRBD1
V: TRBV6-1
J: TRBJ1-5
CDR3: CASSETGDQPQHF
DNA: TGTGCCAGCAGTGAAACAGGGGACCAGCCCCAGCATTTT

size: -
D: -
V: TRBV6-5
J: TRBJ2-7
CDR3: CASSYSSRSSYEQYF
DNA: TGTGCCAGCAGTTACTCGTCAAGGAGCTCCTACGAGCAGTACTTC

size: -
D: -
V: TRBV6-2/TRBV6-3
J: TRBJ2-5
CDR3: CASSYGDSQETQYF
DNA: TGTGCCAGCAGTTACGGCGACAGCCAAGAGACCCAGTACTTC

size: -
D: TRBD2
V: TRBV4-2
J: TRBJ2-5
CDR3: CASSPETSGSHETQYF
DNA: TGTGCCAGCAGCCCAGAGACTAGCGGGAGCCACGAGACCCAGTACTTC

size: -
D: -
V: TRBV6-1
J: TRBJ2-7
CDR3: CASSEYFYEQYF
DNA: TGTGCCAGCAGTGAATACTTCTACGAGCAGTACTTC

size: -
D: -
V: TRBV2
J: TRBJ1-4
CDR3: CASRGTEANEKLFF
DNA: TGTGCCAGCAGGGGAACGGAGGCTAATGAAAAACTGTTTTTT

size: -
D: TRBD2
V: TRBV29-1
J: TRBJ2-1
CDR3: CSVAPSLAGGAGEQFF
DNA: TGCAGCGTCGCTCCCTCTTTAGCGGGAGGCGCGGGTGAGCAGTTCTTC

size: -
D: TRBD1
V: TRBV29-1
J: TRBJ1-6
CDR3: CSVATGTNSPLHF
DNA: TGCAGCGTCGCGACAGGGACAAATTCACCCCTCCACTTT

size: once
D: -
V: TRBV10-3
J: TRBJ2-1
CDR3: CAISERQDLGEQFF
DNA: TGTGCCATCAGTGAGCGTCAGGATTTGGGTGAGCAGTTCTTC

size: once
D: -
V: TRBV7-8
J: TRBJ2-7
CDR3: CASKPQGTYEQYF
DNA: TGTGCCAGCAAACCCCAGGGGACCTACGAGCAGTACTTC

size: -
D: -
V: TRBV27
J: TRBJ2-3
CDR3: CASSWGRRTDTQYF
DNA: TGTGCCAGCAGTTGGGGCAGGCGTACAGATACGCAGTATTTT

size: -
D: -
V: TRBV5-6
J: TRBJ1-1
CDR3: CASSLVKLSRGDTEAFF
DNA: TGTGCCAGTAGCCTAGTAAAACTGAGTCGGGGGGACACTGAAGCTTTCTTT

size: -
D: TRBD1
V: TRBV4-3
J: TRBJ1-2
CDR3: CASSQDRDRYGYTF
DNA: TGCGCCAGCAGCCAAGACCGGGACAGATATGGCTACACCTTC

size: -
D: TRBD1
V: TRBV18
J: TRBJ1-5
CDR3: CASSPTGSRSNQPQHF
DNA: TGTGCCAGCTCACCGACAGGGTCCCGTAGCAATCAGCCCCAGCATTTT

size: few
D: -
V: TRBV5-1
J: TRBJ1-1
CDR3: CASSLDRDTEAFF
DNA: TGCGCCAGCAGCTTGGACCGGGACACTGAAGCTTTCTTT

size: -
D: TRBD1
V: TRBV5-1
J: TRBJ2-1
CDR3: CASSSTGGFYNEQFF
DNA: TGCGCCAGCAGCTCGACAGGGGGCTTTTACAATGAGCAGTTCTTC

size: -
D: TRBD1
V: TRBV5-1
J: TRBJ1-1
CDR3: CASSVTGAPNTEAFF
DNA: TGCGCCAGCAGCGTAACAGGGGCGCCGAACACTGAAGCTTTCTTT

size: -
D: TRBD1
V: TRBV7-8
J: TRBJ1-2
CDR3: CASSQTQTGPYVGYTF
DNA: TGTGCCAGCAGCCAGACCCAGACAGGGCCCTATGTGGGCTACACCTTC

size: -
D: TRBD2
V: TRBV5-6
J: TRBJ2-4
CDR3: CASSPGLAGAKNIQYF
DNA: TGTGCCAGCAGCCCCGGACTAGCGGGAGCCAAAAACATTCAGTACTTC

size: once
D: -
V: TRBV6-2/TRBV6-3
J: TRBJ1-1
CDR3: CASSHSDRANTEAFF
DNA: TGTGCCAGCAGTCACTCGGACAGAGCGAACACTGAAGCTTTCTTT

size: once
D: -
V: TRBV10-1
J: TRBJ2-7
CDR3: CASSESREAYEQYF
DNA: TGCGCCAGCAGTGAGTCGAGAGAGGCCTACGAGCAGTACTTC

size: -
D: TRBD2
V: TRBV2
J: TRBJ2-2
CDR3: CASSGTGSGGTGELFF
DNA: TGTGCCAGCAGCGGTACCGGCAGCGGGGGCACCGGGGAGCTGTTTTTT